The clone carrying this T cell receptor (beta chain) came up a few times. Its specificity is unknown. This CDR3 has 11 amino acids. V was clipped by 10 bases and J by 6 bases, with 12 bases between them. Germline V gene data show CDR1 as ENHRY and CDR2 as SYGVKD. Clones were read by immunoSEQ multiplex PCR, and TCRdb kept only the in-frame ones, dropping some. Among approximately 130,000 clones listed, nearly 90% were seen once. The data were obtained in a study of T cell responses to AZD1222 COVID-19 vaccine. Overall study results and limits: Along spike, vaccine-associated CD4 TCRs were found throughout, with dominance at 160-218 and 743-854.

This sequence originates from an adult who received the AZD1222 COVID-19 vaccine. The V and J genes are TRBV10-3 and TRBJ1-1, with D perhaps matching TRBD1 (5 bases). Source: peripheral blood, taken 28 days after the second AZD1222 dose. DNA of the CDR3: TGTGCCACGCCGGGGCCCTCTGAAGCTTTCTTT. It codes for CATPGPSEAFF.